This T cell receptor beta chain was captured in a study of OX40 agonist ivuxolimab in advanced cancers. Across the whole study: Dose-escalation subjects each had hepatocellular carcinoma, melanoma, renal cell or head and neck cancer. Among those enrolled, mean age was around 55 years (range roughly 20 to 85) and about 82% were male. Study-wide results and caveats: Within 6 weeks, CD4+ and CD8+ blood T cells expanded clonally at 0.1 to 3.0 mg/kg.

Using immunoSEQ multiplex PCR, the repertoire was profiled, and TCRdb retains in-frame clones only, with some absent. The sample includes about 120,000 clones, over 85% of them seen just once. Turning to this clone: Its antigen remains unknown.

This specimen consisted of CD4+ or CD8+ T cells sorted from blood, obtained in a trial of the OX40 agonist ivuxolimab. The sequence came from an adult with an advanced solid tumor such as melanoma, head and neck, liver or kidney cancer.

The CDR3 DNA is TGTGCCAGCAGCCAAGATGGGGGAACTAGCGGGAGCTGGGGCACAGATACGCAGTATTTT. Translating gives CASSQDGGTSGSWGTDTQYF. The chain couples TRBV4-2 to TRBJ2-3, with TRBD2 identical over 11 bases. V shed 0 bases and J 1 base; nucleotides not matched to a gene: 12. The CDR3 runs to 20 residues. Germline V gives CDR1 LGHNA, CDR2 YNFKEQ.